The T cell receptor beta chain under discussion was sequenced for a study of blood T cell repertoires in COVID-19. Across the study: Specimens from acute and convalescent COVID-19 originated in the United States, Italy and Spain. T cells, B-cell-depleted T cells, or PBMCs supplied cDNA or gDNA.

Authors' data handling: Amplification with reference gene primers provided the estimates of nucleated cell counts. Assay used: immunoSEQ multiplex PCR; TCRdb lists only in-frame clones, some missing. That table is the source of V, J and clone size, and D and trimming were worked out from the DNA. Altogether approximately 68,000 clones are present, more than 75% being singletons, with the ten largest covering about a tenth. What was sequenced was peripheral blood. This clonotype originated in a man between 65 and 85 years old with active or convalescent COVID-19.

CDR3 sequence (DNA): TGTGCCACCTCCCCCGTCGGGACTAGCGGGGGAGTTTTTGGCGAGCAGTACTTC. Translated: CATSPVGTSGGVFGEQYF. J is TRBJ2-7 and V is TRBV25-1, with 14 bases fitting TRBD2. From germline, CDR1 is MGHDK and CDR2 SYGVNS. The CDR3 runs to 18 residues. V lost 10 bases to trimming and J lost 6 bases; unmatched junction nucleotides: 20.